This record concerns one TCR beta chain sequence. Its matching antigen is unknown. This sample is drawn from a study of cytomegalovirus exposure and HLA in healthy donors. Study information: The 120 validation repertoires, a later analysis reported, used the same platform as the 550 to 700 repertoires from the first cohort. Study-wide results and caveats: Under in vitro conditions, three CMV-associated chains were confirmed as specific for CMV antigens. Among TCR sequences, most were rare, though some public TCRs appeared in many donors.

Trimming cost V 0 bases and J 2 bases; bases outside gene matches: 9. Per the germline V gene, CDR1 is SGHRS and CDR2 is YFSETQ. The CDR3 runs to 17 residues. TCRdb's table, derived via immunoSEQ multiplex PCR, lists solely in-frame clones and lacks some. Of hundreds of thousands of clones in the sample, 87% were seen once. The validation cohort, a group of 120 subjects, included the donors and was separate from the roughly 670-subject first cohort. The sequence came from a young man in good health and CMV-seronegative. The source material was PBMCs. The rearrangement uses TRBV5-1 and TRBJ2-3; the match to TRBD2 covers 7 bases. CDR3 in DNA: TGCGCCAGCAGCTTGGCCGTTCAAGCGGGGCCCACAGATACGCAGTATTTT. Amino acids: CASSLAVQAGPTDTQYF.